This is a list of T cell receptor beta chains from one sample in a study of cytomegalovirus exposure and HLA in healthy donors. Sequencing was performed with immunoSEQ multiplex PCR; in TCRdb, only in-frame clones are kept and a portion is missing. In all, the sample yields more than 55,000 clones. The sequenced material came from PBMCs. All receptors come from a woman in her forties in good health and CMV-seropositive. Each CDR3 is given with its conserved first and last residue. The D gene is left open where the match is weak.

CDR3aa: CASSLVAGGRTDTQYF
CDR3nt: TGTGCCAGCAGCTTAGTAGCGGGGGGCCGCACAGATACGCAGTATTTT
len: 16
v_gene: TRBV11-2
j_gene: TRBJ2-3
d_gene: TRBD2

CDR3aa: CASSPPGNNEKLFF
CDR3nt: TGTGCCAGCAGCCCCCCGGGAAATAATGAAAAACTGTTTTTT
len: 14
v_gene: TRBV7-9
j_gene: TRBJ1-4
d_gene: NA

CDR3aa: CASSEWDSSTDTQYF
CDR3nt: TGTGCCAGCAGTGAATGGGACTCCAGCACAGATACGCAGTATTTT
len: 15
v_gene: TRBV2
j_gene: TRBJ2-3
d_gene: NA

CDR3aa: CASSDRVDTEAFF
CDR3nt: TGTGCCAGCTCAGACAGGGTAGACACTGAAGCTTTCTTT
len: 13
v_gene: TRBV18
j_gene: TRBJ1-1
d_gene: TRBD1

CDR3aa: CASRIIQGVNTEAFF
CDR3nt: TGTGCCAGTAGAATAATCCAGGGCGTGAACACTGAAGCTTTCTTT
len: 15
v_gene: TRBV19
j_gene: TRBJ1-1
d_gene: NA

CDR3aa: CASRQGNEKLFF
CDR3nt: TGTGCCAGTCGACAGGGGAACGAAAAACTGTTTTTT
len: 12
v_gene: TRBV28
j_gene: TRBJ1-4
d_gene: TRBD1

CDR3aa: CAADRRGRKKLFF
CDR3nt: TGTGCCGCAGACCGGAGGGGACGGAAAAAACTGTTTTTT
len: 13
v_gene: TRBV19
j_gene: TRBJ1-4
d_gene: NA

CDR3aa: CASSPPRVAGVFYEQYF
CDR3nt: TGTGCCAGCTCACCACCCCGGGTGGCGGGAGTTTTCTACGAGCAGTACTTC
len: 17
v_gene: TRBV18
j_gene: TRBJ2-7
d_gene: TRBD2

CDR3aa: CASSLGAQQGANTEAFF
CDR3nt: TGCGCCAGCAGCTTGGGGGCCCAACAGGGGGCGAACACTGAAGCTTTCTTT
len: 17
v_gene: TRBV5-1
j_gene: TRBJ1-1
d_gene: TRBD1

CDR3aa: CASSYSWGGYTF
CDR3nt: TGTGCCAGCAGTTACTCCTGGGGCGGCTACACCTTC
len: 12
v_gene: TRBV6-5
j_gene: TRBJ1-2
d_gene: NA

CDR3aa: CASSRLQGAGYTF
CDR3nt: TGTGCCAGCAGCAGACTCCAGGGGGCAGGCTACACCTTC
len: 13
v_gene: TRBV13
j_gene: TRBJ1-2
d_gene: TRBD1

CDR3aa: CSAEGLYEQFF
CDR3nt: TGCAGTGCGGAGGGGTTATATGAGCAGTTCTTC
len: 11
v_gene: TRBV20-1
j_gene: TRBJ2-1
d_gene: NA

CDR3aa: CASSLPYSPYGYTF
CDR3nt: TGTGCCAGCAGTTTACCCTACAGTCCCTATGGCTACACCTTC
len: 14
v_gene: TRBV28
j_gene: TRBJ1-2
d_gene: NA

CDR3aa: CASSLEQGQETQYF
CDR3nt: TGTGCCAGCAGTTTGGAACAGGGCCAAGAGACCCAGTACTTC
len: 14
v_gene: TRBV28
j_gene: TRBJ2-5
d_gene: NA

CDR3aa: CASSLSPGAPDTQYF
CDR3nt: TGTGCCAGCAGCTTATCCCCAGGGGCGCCAGATACGCAGTATTTT
len: 15
v_gene: TRBV7-3
j_gene: TRBJ2-3
d_gene: NA

CDR3aa: CASSVDRGRETQYF
CDR3nt: TGTGCCAGCAGCGTGGACAGGGGCCGGGAGACCCAGTACTTC
len: 14
v_gene: TRBV9
j_gene: TRBJ2-5
d_gene: TRBD1

CDR3aa: CASSLGWTANTIYF
CDR3nt: TGTGCCAGCAGCTTGGGCTGGACAGCCAACACCATATATTTT
len: 14
v_gene: TRBV5-6
j_gene: TRBJ1-3
d_gene: NA

CDR3aa: CASSLGESQYF
CDR3nt: TGCGCCAGCAGCTTGGGGGAGTCGCAGTATTTT
len: 11
v_gene: TRBV5-1
j_gene: TRBJ2-3
d_gene: NA

CDR3aa: CASSPRGPSNTGELFF
CDR3nt: TGTGCCAGCAGCCCCCGAGGGCCTTCGAACACCGGGGAGCTGTTTTTT
len: 16
v_gene: TRBV9
j_gene: TRBJ2-2
d_gene: NA

CDR3aa: CASERPGGDYGYTF
CDR3nt: TGTGCCAGCGAGCGACCAGGGGGCGACTATGGCTACACCTTC
len: 14
v_gene: TRBV7-2
j_gene: TRBJ1-2
d_gene: TRBD1

CDR3aa: CASSLKRELNNEQFF
CDR3nt: TGTGCCAGCAGCCTCAAGCGGGAGCTCAACAATGAGCAGTTCTTC
len: 15
v_gene: TRBV5-4
j_gene: TRBJ2-1
d_gene: TRBD2

CDR3aa: CASSSRVGYGYTF
CDR3nt: TGCGCCAGCTCGTCCAGGGTGGGCTATGGCTACACCTTC
len: 13
v_gene: TRBV4-3
j_gene: TRBJ1-2
d_gene: NA

CDR3aa: CASSDRREGRSYEQYF
CDR3nt: TGCGCCAGCAGTGACCGGCGGGAGGGCCGGTCCTACGAGCAGTACTTC
len: 16
v_gene: TRBV10-1
j_gene: TRBJ2-7
d_gene: TRBD2

CDR3aa: CASRQGGYSPLHF
CDR3nt: TGTGCCAGTAGACAGGGTGGTTATTCACCCCTCCACTTT
len: 13
v_gene: TRBV6-5
j_gene: TRBJ1-6
d_gene: TRBD1

CDR3aa: CASSLVGRGGNTEAFF
CDR3nt: TGTGCCAGCAGCTTAGTCGGGCGAGGGGGGAACACTGAAGCTTTCTTT
len: 16
v_gene: TRBV11-2
j_gene: TRBJ1-1
d_gene: NA

CDR3aa: CASTRGASGSNEQFF
CDR3nt: TGTGCCAGCACGCGAGGGGCTAGCGGGAGCAATGAGCAGTTCTTC
len: 15
v_gene: TRBV28
j_gene: TRBJ2-1
d_gene: TRBD2

CDR3aa: CASSQGTTSTQETQYF
CDR3nt: TGTGCCAGCAGCCAAGGGACGACTAGTACACAAGAGACCCAGTACTTC
len: 16
v_gene: TRBV4-2
j_gene: TRBJ2-5
d_gene: NA

CDR3aa: CASSPRQTSDTQYF
CDR3nt: TGTGCCAGCTCACCACGTCAGACTTCGGATACGCAGTATTTT
len: 14
v_gene: TRBV18
j_gene: TRBJ2-3
d_gene: NA

CDR3aa: CASSLSVAGTGEQPQHF
CDR3nt: TGTGCCAGCAGCTTAAGCGTGGCTGGGACAGGGGAACAGCCCCAGCATTTT
len: 17
v_gene: TRBV7-9
j_gene: TRBJ1-5
d_gene: TRBD1

CDR3aa: CASSVGFGGNYGYTF
CDR3nt: TGTGCCAGCAGCGTAGGCTTCGGGGGTAACTATGGCTACACCTTC
len: 15
v_gene: TRBV9
j_gene: TRBJ1-2
d_gene: NA

CDR3aa: CASSQDPAGGLGTGELFF
CDR3nt: TGTGCCAGCAGCCAAGATCCAGCGGGGGGGCTTGGCACCGGGGAGCTGTTTTTT
len: 18
v_gene: TRBV4-2
j_gene: TRBJ2-2
d_gene: TRBD2

CDR3aa: CASSPIGDPRGGGGAQYF
CDR3nt: TGTGCCAGCAGCCCGATTGGTGATCCGCGCGGGGGAGGAGGGGCGCAGTATTTT
len: 18
v_gene: TRBV7-3
j_gene: TRBJ2-3
d_gene: TRBD2

CDR3aa: CASSPPEDTQYF
CDR3nt: TGTGCCAGCTCACCACCGGAGGATACGCAGTATTTT
len: 12
v_gene: TRBV18
j_gene: TRBJ2-3
d_gene: NA

CDR3aa: CASSLSGIEQPQHF
CDR3nt: TGTGCCAGCAGTTTATCAGGAATCGAACAGCCCCAGCATTTT
len: 14
v_gene: TRBV28
j_gene: TRBJ1-5
d_gene: NA

CDR3aa: CASSPSGTGTGGTEAFF
CDR3nt: TGTGCCAGCAGCCCGAGTGGAACCGGGACAGGGGGCACTGAAGCTTTCTTT
len: 17
v_gene: TRBV5-4
j_gene: TRBJ1-1
d_gene: TRBD1

CDR3aa: CASNFLAGAPETQYF
CDR3nt: TGCGCCAGCAATTTTTTAGCGGGAGCCCCTGAGACCCAGTACTTC
len: 15
v_gene: TRBV5-1
j_gene: TRBJ2-5
d_gene: TRBD2

CDR3aa: CASSLRQGSYEQYF
CDR3nt: TGTGCCAGTAGTCTCAGACAGGGGAGCTACGAGCAGTACTTC
len: 14
v_gene: TRBV19
j_gene: TRBJ2-7
d_gene: TRBD1

CDR3aa: CASSRQTGDEQFF
CDR3nt: TGTGCCAGCAGCCGGCAGACGGGGGACGAGCAGTTCTTC
len: 13
v_gene: TRBV7-2
j_gene: TRBJ2-1
d_gene: NA

CDR3aa: CASSPPGLAAYEQYF
CDR3nt: TGTGCCAGCAGCCCCCCGGGACTAGCGGCCTACGAGCAGTACTTC
len: 15
v_gene: TRBV7-2
j_gene: TRBJ2-7
d_gene: TRBD2

CDR3aa: CASSTGTGEVDEQYF
CDR3nt: TGTGCCAGCAGCACCGGGACAGGGGAAGTCGACGAGCAGTACTTC
len: 15
v_gene: TRBV7-9
j_gene: TRBJ2-7
d_gene: TRBD1